This T cell receptor (beta chain) was captured in a study of identical twins. TCRdb recomputed calls from the 5' RACE reads with MiXCR, one row per CDR3 protein. The table lists approximately 1.8 million distinct CDR3 sequences, around 33% of them singletons. The CDR3 has 16 amino acids. CDR1 and CDR2 (germline): DFQATT, SNEGSKA (reference sequence). V lost 0 bases and J lost 2; bases outside the gene matches: 9. This chain uses TRBV20-1 with TRBJ2-7; 8 nucleotides agree with TRBD2. This TCR was sampled from a newborn girl in good health. The sequencing sample was made of cord blood. The CDR3 sequence: CSARDLGREVPYEQYF. The CDR3 DNA is TGCAGTGCTAGAGATTTGGGGCGGGAGGTACCCTACGAGCAGTACTTC.